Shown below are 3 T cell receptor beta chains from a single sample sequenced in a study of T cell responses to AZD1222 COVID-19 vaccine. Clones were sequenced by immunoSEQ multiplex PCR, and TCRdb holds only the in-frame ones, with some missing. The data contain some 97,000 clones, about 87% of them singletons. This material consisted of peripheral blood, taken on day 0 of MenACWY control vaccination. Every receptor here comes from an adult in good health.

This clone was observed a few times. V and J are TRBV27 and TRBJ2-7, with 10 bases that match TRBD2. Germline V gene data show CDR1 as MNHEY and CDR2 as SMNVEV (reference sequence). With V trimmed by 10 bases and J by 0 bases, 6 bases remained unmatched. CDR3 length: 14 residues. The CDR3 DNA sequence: TGTGCCACCAGACTAGCGGGCCTCTCCTACGAGCAGTACTTC. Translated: CATRLAGLSYEQYF.

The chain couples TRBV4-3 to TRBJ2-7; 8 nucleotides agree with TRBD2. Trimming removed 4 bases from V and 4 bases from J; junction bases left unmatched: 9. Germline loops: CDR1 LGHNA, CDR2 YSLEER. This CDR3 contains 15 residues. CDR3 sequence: CASSPFGAGAYEQYF. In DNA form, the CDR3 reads TGCGCCAGCAGCCCTTTTGGAGCGGGAGCTTACGAGCAGTACTTC.

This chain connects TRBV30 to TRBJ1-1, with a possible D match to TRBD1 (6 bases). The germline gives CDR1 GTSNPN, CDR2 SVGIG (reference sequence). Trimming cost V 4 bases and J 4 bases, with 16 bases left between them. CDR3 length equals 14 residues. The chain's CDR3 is CAWTRGRSGTEAFF. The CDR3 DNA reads TGTGCCTGGACGCGGGGGCGGTCGGGCACTGAAGCTTTCTTT. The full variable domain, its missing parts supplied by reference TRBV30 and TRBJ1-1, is SQTIHQWPATLVQPVGSPLSLECTVEGTSNPNLYWYRQAAGRGLQLLFYSVGIGQISSEVPQNLSASRPQDRQFILSSKKLLLSDSGFYLCAWTRGRSGTEAFFGQGTRLTVV.